This passage covers 27 T cell receptor beta chains from one sample sequenced in a study of T cell responses to AZD1222 COVID-19 vaccine. Produced via immunoSEQ multiplex PCR; TCRdb's table is partial and in-frame only. Of about 120,000 clones in the sample, 80% to 95% were seen once. The material was peripheral blood, obtained 28 days after the second AZD1222 dose. These receptors all come from an adult who received the AZD1222 COVID-19 vaccine.

The gene calls are TRBV10-2 and TRBJ1-4; the D is unclear. V dropped 8 bases and J dropped 8 bases, with 21 bases sitting between them. This CDR3 is built from 15 residues. Germline V lookup: CDR1 WSHSY, CDR2 SAAADI. The chain's CDR3 is CASGPDAGRVEKLFF. The CDR3 DNA reads TGCGCCAGCGGGCCTGACGCGGGGAGGGTAGAAAAACTGTTTTTT.

The rearrangement links TRBV10-1 to TRBJ1-1; D gene unclear. CDR1 is WNHNN, CDR2 SYGVQD, per germline (reference sequence). The CDR3 runs to 10 residues. V was shortened by 10 bases and J by 6 bases, with 9 bases between the two germline ends. The CDR3 here is CATPNAEAFF. CDR3 in DNA: TGCGCCACCCCAAATGCTGAAGCTTTCTTT.

The rearrangement uses TRBV5-1 and TRBJ2-7; weak D call: TRBD2 (6 bases). The germline V and J ends were trimmed by 5 bases and 1 base, with 10 bases remaining between them. The CDR3 is 13 residues long. CDR1 is SGHRS, CDR2 YFSETQ, per germline. The CDR3 DNA reads TGCGCCAGCAGACTAGCATCGTCCTACGAGCAGTACTTC. It codes for CASRLASSYEQYF.

V is TRBV29-1 and J is TRBJ2-7; D is uncertain. Germline lookup yields CDR1 SQVTM and CDR2 ANQGSEA. The CDR3 totals 13 residues. Trimming pared 4 bases from V and 0 bases from J, leaving 10 bases between. The CDR3, as DNA: TGCAGCGTTGTTGGCAAACCCTCCTACGAGCAGTACTTC. The encoded protein is CSVVGKPSYEQYF.

This sequence joins TRBV29-1 and TRBJ2-7, with D perhaps given as TRBD1 or TRBD2 (6 bases each). The V gene lost 7 bases and the J gene lost 2 bases, with 21 bases spanning the gap. Germline CDR1 and CDR2: SQVTM and ANQGSEA. The CDR3 totals 15 residues. Here the CDR3 DNA reads TGCAGCGCAGGAACTGCGGGGACACCCGCCTACGAGCAGTACTTC. It is translated as CSAGTAGTPAYEQYF.

CDR3 nucleotides: TGTGCCAGCAGCTTAGAGGGGAGCTCCTACAATGAGCAGTTCTTC. It yields the protein CASSLEGSSYNEQFF. J is TRBJ2-1 and V is TRBV7-2; D is possibly TRBD1 or TRBD2 (5 bases each). The CDR3 loop spans 15 amino acids. The germline CDR1 and CDR2 sequences are SGHTA and FQGNSA. Trimming removed 1 base at V and 0 bases at J, with 7 bases between.

V usage is TRBV24-1 and J usage is TRBJ1-2, with TRBD1 identical over 10 bases. Per germline, CDR1 KGHDR and CDR2 SFDVKD. This CDR3 is 15 amino acids long. The V and J ends lost 3 bases and 6 bases, in that order; junction bases with no gene match: 6. The CDR3 spells CATSDATGGADGYTF. CDR3 nucleotide sequence: TGTGCCACCAGTGATGCGACAGGGGGCGCCGATGGCTACACCTTC.

The CDR3: CASSFDRVYGYTF. CDR3 bases: TGTGCCAGCAGCTTCGACAGGGTCTATGGCTACACCTTC. The chain couples TRBV7-8 to TRBJ1-2; TRBD1 agrees at 7 bases. CDR1 SGHVS and CDR2 FQNEAQ come from the germline V gene. There are 13 residues in the CDR3. With V trimmed by 3 bases and J by 4 bases, 2 bases remained unmatched.

This chain joins TRBV29-1 and TRBJ1-2; D unclear. The V gene's germline CDR1 is SQVTM and CDR2 ANQGSEA. CDR3 size: 13 residues. The V and J ends lost 4 bases and 4 bases respectively, with 13 bases between them. The chain's CDR3 is CSVGPGGGYGYTF. Here the CDR3 DNA reads TGCAGCGTTGGCCCAGGAGGTGGCTATGGCTACACCTTC. Variable domain in full (rest from reference TRBV29-1 and TRBJ1-2): SAVISQKPSRDICQRGTSLTIQCQVDSQVTMMFWYRQQPGQSLTLIATANQGSEATYESGFVIDKFPISRPNLTFSTLTVSNMSPEDSSIYLCSVGPGGGYGYTFGSGTRLTVV.

The gene calls are TRBV4-2 and TRBJ2-3, with 10 bases identical to TRBD1. In germline, CDR1 is LGHNA, CDR2 YNFKEQ. The CDR3 spans 16 residues. Germline trimming cut 8 bases from V and 4 bases from J; bases unmatched to any gene: 12. CDR3 loop: CASGPWGQGLSDTQYF. CDR3 in DNA: TGTGCCAGCGGCCCGTGGGGACAGGGGCTTTCAGATACGCAGTATTTT.

There are a few counts of this clone. The gene calls are TRBV10-3 and TRBJ2-7; D unresolved. V lost 4 bases to trimming and J lost 3 bases, with 7 bases between them. The length of the CDR3 is 12 residues. Germline CDR1 is ENHRY and CDR2 is SYGVKD. The chain's CDR3 is CAISAPFYEQYF. CDR3 nucleotides: TGTGCCATCAGTGCGCCCTTCTACGAGCAGTACTTC.

As regards this clone: The same CDR3 arises from other DNA sequences in this sample as well. V is TRBV28 and J is TRBJ2-7; D ambiguous. Trimming left V 5 bases short and J 1 base short, with 6 bases between. Looked up from germline, CDR1 is MDHEN and CDR2 is SYDVKM. CDR3 length: 12 residues. The DNA of the CDR3 is TGTGCCAGCAGTCTAGGGTCCTACGAGCAGTACTTC. Protein sequence: CASSLGSYEQYF.

The rearrangement links TRBV6-2 or TRBV6-3 to TRBJ1-2, with D possibly TRBD1 on 5 matching bases. This CDR3 contains 16 residues. Germline loops: CDR1 MNHEY, CDR2 SVGEGT. V was clipped by 5 bases and J by 7 bases, with 23 bases between them. CDR3 sequence (DNA): TGTGCCAGCAGTCCGCGCGGGGCGGTGGATTTGGGTGGCTACACCTTC. Protein sequence: CASSPRGAVDLGGYTF.

The chain joins TRBV11-2 to TRBJ1-5; the match to TRBD1 covers 10 bases. This CDR3 contains 13 residues. Germline lookup yields CDR1 SGHAT and CDR2 FQNNGV. V was clipped by 6 bases and J by 4 bases; unmatched bases: 0. The CDR3 here is CASRGQGNQPQHF. The DNA of the CDR3 is TGTGCCAGCAGGGGACAGGGGAATCAGCCCCAGCATTTT.

The V gene is TRBV27, the J gene TRBJ2-2; 8 positions match TRBD1. Germline V lookup: CDR1 MNHEY, CDR2 SMNVEV (reference sequence). J was trimmed by 0 bases and V by 4 bases; bases with no gene match: 1. This CDR3 comprises 15 residues. In DNA, the CDR3 is TGTGCCAGCAGTTCGGGACAGGCGAACACCGGGGAGCTGTTTTTT. Residues: CASSSGQANTGELFF.

The CDR3, as DNA: TGTGCCAGCAGCCCCATCCCGGGACTAAAGACAGATACGCAGTATTTT. Translation gives CASSPIPGLKTDTQYF. The V call is TRBV7-2, the J call TRBJ2-3, with 7 bases lining up with TRBD2. The CDR3 sequence is 16 residues long. Germline V gene lookup returns CDR1 SGHTA and CDR2 FQGNSA. The junction had 11 bases not matched to a gene; V was cut back by 5 bases and J by 3 bases. Combining the CDR3 with reference TRBV7-2 and TRBJ2-3 gives the whole variable domain GAGVSQSPSNKVTEKGKDVELRCDPISGHTALYWYRQSLGQGLEFLIYFQGNSAPDKSGLPSDRFSAERTGGSVSTLTIQRTQQEDSAVYLCASSPIPGLKTDTQYFGPGTRLTVL.

The rearrangement uses TRBV5-1 and TRBJ1-2; D unclear. Deletions cut 5 bases from V and 7 bases from J, with 27 bases between. CDR3 length: 17 amino acids. Germline V CDR1 and CDR2: SGHRS, YFSETQ. The CDR3 sequence: CASSKSPTGDSASGYTF. The CDR3 nucleotides are TGCGCCAGCAGTAAATCCCCTACTGGAGACTCGGCGTCTGGCTACACCTTC.

This sequence joins TRBV7-2 and TRBJ1-2, with D perhaps matching TRBD1 (6 bases). Trimming removed 1 base from V and 4 bases from J, with 10 bases in between. The germline V gene has CDR1 SGHTA and CDR2 FQGNSA. The length of the CDR3 is 14 residues. The CDR3 loop reads CASSLDTGSYGYTF. The CDR3 DNA is TGTGCCAGCAGCTTAGATACAGGGAGCTATGGCTACACCTTC.

This chain connects TRBV5-4 to TRBJ1-3; 7 bases fit TRBD1. The length of the CDR3 is 14 residues. Germline CDR1 reads SGHNT; CDR2 reads YYREEE (reference sequence). V dropped 3 bases and J dropped 4; count of bases not matched to a gene: 4. The CDR3 spells CASSWGQPGNTIYF. In nucleotides, the CDR3 is TGTGCCAGCAGCTGGGGACAGCCCGGAAACACCATATATTTT.

The V and J genes are TRBV6-5 and TRBJ2-1; TRBD1 matches 9 bases. This CDR3 is 15 amino acids long. CDR1 and CDR2 from the germline V gene are MNHEY and SVGAGI. Unmatched junction bases numbered 9, after V lost 2 bases and J lost 10 bases. CDR3 residues: CASSYAGQGFGEQFF. The CDR3 DNA follows: TGTGCCAGCAGTTACGCGGGACAGGGTTTTGGGGAGCAGTTCTTC.

The chain employs TRBV10-3 and TRBJ2-1; 7 positions match TRBD1. V lost 3 bases, J lost 10 bases, and 3 bases stayed unmatched. Per germline, CDR1 ENHRY and CDR2 SYGVKD. This CDR3 region has 12 residues. DNA for the CDR3: TGTGCCATCAGTGAAGGGGGACAGGAGCAGTTCTTC. Translated: CAISEGGQEQFF.

V and J are TRBV2 and TRBJ1-4, with 8 nucleotides matching TRBD1. CDR3 size: 13 residues. The germline V gene has CDR1 SNHLY and CDR2 FYNNEI. V lost 10 bases to trimming and J lost 12 bases; unmatched junction nucleotides: 13. In nucleotides, the CDR3 is TGTGCCACGACTCGGGACGCGGACAGGGAACTGTTTTTT. Protein: CATTRDADRELFF.

In its sample, this clone was seen once. As DNA, the CDR3 is TGTGCCAGCAGCTTAGCAGGTGGGACAGGGACAATTTTGCAGTACTTC. Amino acids: CASSLAGGTGTILQYF. The rearrangement uses TRBV11-2 and TRBJ2-7; 9 nucleotides agree with TRBD1. The ends lost 1 base at V and 9 bases at J; junction bases unmatched: 13. Germline V gives CDR1 SGHAT, CDR2 FQNNGV. The CDR3 is made up of 16 amino acids.

This sequence joins TRBV7-2 and TRBJ1-1; TRBD1 is a possible D gene (6 bases). The germline CDR1 and CDR2 sequences are SGHTA and FQGNSA. V lost 2 bases and J 4 bases, leaving 11 bases between the germline ends. There are 14 residues in the CDR3. This CDR3 is CASSLSTGTTEAFF. CDR3 bases: TGTGCCAGCAGCTTATCTACAGGGACCACTGAAGCTTTCTTT. Using reference TRBV7-2 and TRBJ1-1 for the parts outside the CDR3, the full variable domain is GAGVSQSPSNKVTEKGKDVELRCDPISGHTALYWYRQSLGQGLEFLIYFQGNSAPDKSGLPSDRFSAERTGGSVSTLTIQRTQQEDSAVYLCASSLSTGTTEAFFGQGTRLTVV.

The chain has TRBV28 and TRBJ2-7; TRBD1 matches 9 bases. After removal of 8 bases from V and 2 bases from J, the junction contained 7 bases not matched to a gene. CDR1 and CDR2 (germline): MDHEN, SYDVKM. The CDR3 has 14 amino acids. CDR3 loop: CASQRTGATYEQYF. CDR3 in DNA: TGTGCCAGCCAGAGGACAGGGGCAACCTACGAGCAGTACTTC.

CDR3 amino acids: CASVTGVLSNQPQHF. The CDR3 DNA reads TGTGCCAGTGTAACAGGGGTCCTTAGCAATCAGCCCCAGCATTTT. The chain joins TRBV19 to TRBJ1-5, with TRBD1 identical over 7 bases. J was trimmed by 0 bases and V by 8 bases; bases with no gene match: 7. The CDR3 spans 15 residues. CDR1 and CDR2 (germline): LNHDA, SQIVND (reference sequence).

The chain links TRBV7-9 to TRBJ2-7; 8 positions match TRBD1. Trimming cost V 6 bases and J 5 bases; bases outside gene matches: 6. The CDR3 consists of 13 residues. Germline CDR1 SEHNR, CDR2 FQNEAQ (reference sequence). CDR3 bases: TGTGCCAGCAGTTATCAGGGGGCAGACGAGCAGTACTTC. The encoded protein is CASSYQGADEQYF.